This T cell receptor beta chain was found in a study of OX40 agonist ivuxolimab in advanced cancers. Repertoires were generated with immunoSEQ multiplex PCR, while TCRdb's copy carries only in-frame clones and drops some. The repertoire consists of approximately 100,000 clones, with about 90% occurring once and the leading ten covering just under 0.8%. V shed 9 bases and J shed 4 bases, with 12 bases lying between them. Germline V gene sequence: CDR1 SGHDN, CDR2 FVKESK. CDR3 length: 13 amino acids. The TCR comes from an adult with an advanced solid tumor such as melanoma, head and neck, liver or kidney cancer. V and J are TRBV14 and TRBJ2-2; D is unresolved. The sample here was CD4+ or CD8+ T cells sorted from blood, taken in a trial of the OX40 agonist ivuxolimab. The CDR3 nucleotides are TGTGCCAGTAAAGGAAGTCCCACCGGGGAGCTGTTTTTT. It specifies CASKGSPTGELFF.